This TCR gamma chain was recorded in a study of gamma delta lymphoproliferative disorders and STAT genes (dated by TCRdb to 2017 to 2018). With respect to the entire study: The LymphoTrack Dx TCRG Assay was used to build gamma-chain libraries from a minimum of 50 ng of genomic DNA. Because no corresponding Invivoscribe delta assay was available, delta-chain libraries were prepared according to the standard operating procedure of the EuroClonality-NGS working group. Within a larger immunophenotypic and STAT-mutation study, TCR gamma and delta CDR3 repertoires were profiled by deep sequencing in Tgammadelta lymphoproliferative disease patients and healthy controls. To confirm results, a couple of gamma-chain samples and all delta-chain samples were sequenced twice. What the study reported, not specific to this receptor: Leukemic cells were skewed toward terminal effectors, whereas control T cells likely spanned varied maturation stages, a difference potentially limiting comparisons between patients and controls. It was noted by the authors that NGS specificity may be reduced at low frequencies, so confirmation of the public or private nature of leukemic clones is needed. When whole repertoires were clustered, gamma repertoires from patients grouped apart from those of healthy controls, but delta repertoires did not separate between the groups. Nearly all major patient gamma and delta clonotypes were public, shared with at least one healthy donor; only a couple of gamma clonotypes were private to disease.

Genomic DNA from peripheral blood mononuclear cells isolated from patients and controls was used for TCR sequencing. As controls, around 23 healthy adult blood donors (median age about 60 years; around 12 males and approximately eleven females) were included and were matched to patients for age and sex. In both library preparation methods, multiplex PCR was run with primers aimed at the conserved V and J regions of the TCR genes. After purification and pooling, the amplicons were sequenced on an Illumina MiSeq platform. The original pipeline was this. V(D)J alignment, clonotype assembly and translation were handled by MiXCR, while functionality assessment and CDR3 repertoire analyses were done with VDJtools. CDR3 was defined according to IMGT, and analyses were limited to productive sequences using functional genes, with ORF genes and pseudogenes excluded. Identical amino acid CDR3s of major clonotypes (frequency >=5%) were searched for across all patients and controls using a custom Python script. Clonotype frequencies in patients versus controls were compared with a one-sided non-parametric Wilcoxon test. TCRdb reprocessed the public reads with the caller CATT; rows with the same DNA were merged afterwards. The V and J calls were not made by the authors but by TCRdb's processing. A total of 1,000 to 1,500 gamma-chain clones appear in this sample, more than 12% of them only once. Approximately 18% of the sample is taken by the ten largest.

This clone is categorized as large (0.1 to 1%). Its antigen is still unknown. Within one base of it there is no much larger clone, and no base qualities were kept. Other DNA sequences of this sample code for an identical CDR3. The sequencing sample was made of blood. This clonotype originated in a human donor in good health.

The CDR3 here reads CATWDRPYYKKLF. The base sequence is TGTGCCACCTGGGACAGGCCGTACTATAAGAAACTCTTT. The rearranged segments are TRGV3 and TRGJ1 or TRGJ2. The J gene is absent in TCRdb and was assigned here via DNA matching to germline. Trimming removed 0 bases from V and 7 bases from J; the gene matches leave 6 bases unexplained. From cysteine to phenylalanine, the CDR3 is 13 amino acids long. Only the CDR3 DNA stays, 39 bases, in frame from base 1. According to the germline V gene (reference sequence), CDR1 reads VTNTFY and CDR2 reads YDVSTARD.